This T cell receptor beta chain was retrieved from a study of cytomegalovirus exposure and HLA in healthy donors. It was with 60 Vbeta and 13 Jbeta primers that the PCR ran. The data were produced by immunoSEQ multiplex PCR, yet TCRdb's version contains in-frame clones alone and is incomplete. The table has 150,000 to 200,000 clones, around 87% seen once. V gave up 6 bases and J gave up 7 bases, with 19 bases separating them. CDR1 is MNHNS, CDR2 SASEGT, per germline. There are 15 residues in the CDR3. Sequencing was done on a sample of PBMCs. This sequence was found in a young woman in good health and CMV-seronegative. This sequence joins TRBV6-1 and TRBJ1-3; perhaps TRBD1 as D (5 bases). The CDR3 DNA is TGTGCCAGCAGACGGGACTCAACTACATGGAACACCATATATTTT. Translation: CASRRDSTTWNTIYF.